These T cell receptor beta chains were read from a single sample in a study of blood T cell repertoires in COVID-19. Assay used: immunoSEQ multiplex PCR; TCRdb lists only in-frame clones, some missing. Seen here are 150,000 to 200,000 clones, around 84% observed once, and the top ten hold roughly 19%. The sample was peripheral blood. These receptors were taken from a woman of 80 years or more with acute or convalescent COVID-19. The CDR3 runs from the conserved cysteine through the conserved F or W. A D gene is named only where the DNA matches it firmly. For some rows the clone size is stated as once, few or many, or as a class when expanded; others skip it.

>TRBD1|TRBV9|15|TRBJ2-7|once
TGTGCCAGCAGCGTAGAGGGGACAGGGGCTACGAAGCAGTACTTC
CASSVEGTGATKQYF
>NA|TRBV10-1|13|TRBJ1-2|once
TGCGCCAGCAGTGAGTCACAGAACTATGGCTACACCTTC
CASSESQNYGYTF
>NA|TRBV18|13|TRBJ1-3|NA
TGTGCCAGCTCAGTGGGGCCCGGAAACACCATATATTTT
CASSVGPGNTIYF
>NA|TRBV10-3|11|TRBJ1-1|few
TGTGCCATCGGCGGAAACACTGAAGCTTTCTTT
CAIGGNTEAFF
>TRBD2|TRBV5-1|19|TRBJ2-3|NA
TGCGCCAGCAGAAGGTCGGGAATTGGACTAGCTCAATACACAGATACGCAGTATTTT
CASRRSGIGLAQYTDTQYF
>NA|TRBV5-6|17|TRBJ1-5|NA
TGTGCCAGCAGCTTGTCTCTCGCAAGAGATAGCAATCAGCCCCAGCATTTT
CASSLSLARDSNQPQHF
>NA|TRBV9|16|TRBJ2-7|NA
TGTGCCAGCAGCGCCACCCCTAGCCCCCCCGGGGGCGAGCAGTACTTC
CASSATPSPPGGEQYF
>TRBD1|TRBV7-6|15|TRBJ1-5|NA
TGTGCCAGCAGCCGTACAGGGGAGAGGGATCAGCCCCAGCATTTT
CASSRTGERDQPQHF
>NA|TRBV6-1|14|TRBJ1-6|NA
TGTGCCAGCAGTGAACTGCAGGGCGGATCACCCCTCCACTTT
CASSELQGGSPLHF
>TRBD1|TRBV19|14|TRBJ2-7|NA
TGTGCCAGTAGTCGGGACAGGGCCGGCTACGAGCAGTACTTC
CASSRDRAGYEQYF
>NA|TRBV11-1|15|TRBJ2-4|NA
TGTGCCAGCAGCTTAGCGTCAGGGGGGAGAAACATTCAGTACTTC
CASSLASGGRNIQYF
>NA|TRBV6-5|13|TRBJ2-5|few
TGTGCCAGCAGTTTAAGCGCGGTGGAGACCCAGTACTTC
CASSLSAVETQYF
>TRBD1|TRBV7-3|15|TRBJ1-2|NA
TGTGCCAGCAGCTTTGGGACAGGGGGCGACTATGGCTACACCTTC
CASSFGTGGDYGYTF
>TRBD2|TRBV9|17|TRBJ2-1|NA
TGTGCCAGCAGCGGGACTAGCGGAGAGGGGCCCAGCAATGAGCAGTTCTTC
CASSGTSGEGPSNEQFF
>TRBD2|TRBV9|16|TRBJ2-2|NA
TGTGCCAGCAGCGTGACAGCGGGGGAGAACACCGGGGAGCTGTTTTTT
CASSVTAGENTGELFF
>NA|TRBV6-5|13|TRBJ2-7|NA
TGTGCCAGCAGGTTAGACCAGGGTCGCGAGCAGTACTTC
CASRLDQGREQYF
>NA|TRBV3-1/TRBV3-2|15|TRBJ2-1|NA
TGTGCCAGCAGCCAGGAGGGAAGCTCCTACAATGAGCAGTTCTTC
CASSQEGSSYNEQFF
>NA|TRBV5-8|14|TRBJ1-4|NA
TGTGCCAGCAGCTTAGGACACCCTAATGAAAAACTGTTTTTT
CASSLGHPNEKLFF
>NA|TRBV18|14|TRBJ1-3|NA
TGTGCCAGCTCACCCTGGGACTATGGAAACACCATATATTTT
CASSPWDYGNTIYF
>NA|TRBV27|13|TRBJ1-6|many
TGTGCCACTAAACGGGACTATAATTCACCCCTCCACTTT
CATKRDYNSPLHF
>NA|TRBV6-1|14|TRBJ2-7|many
TGTGCCAGCAGTGATCTCGGGGTAGGTCACGAGCAGTACTTC
CASSDLGVGHEQYF
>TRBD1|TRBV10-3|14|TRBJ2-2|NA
TGTGCCACCGGGACAGGGGGCGTCACCGGGGAGCTGTTTTTT
CATGTGGVTGELFF
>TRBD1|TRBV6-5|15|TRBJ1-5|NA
TGTGCCAGCAGAAAACAAGGACAGGGCGCCCAGCCCCAGCATTTT
CASRKQGQGAQPQHF